The text below deals with one TCR beta chain. This sample stems from a study of blood T cell repertoires in COVID-19. The wider study: COVID-19 samples collected from the United States, Italy and Spain covered acute and convalescent phases. Nucleic acid was either cDNA or gDNA, and it came from T cells, B-cell-depleted T cells, or PBMCs.

As handled by the study authors: The assay estimated nucleated cells by amplifying reference gene primers. The repertoire was sequenced with immunoSEQ multiplex PCR; TCRdb's copy has only in-frame clones and lacks some. The DNA was the basis for D and trimming; V, J and clone size are from that table. The sample yields fewer than 200,000 clones, approximately 84% seen once. This CDR3 is built from 14 residues. V lost 7 bases, J lost 1 base, and 13 bases lay in between. In germline, CDR1 is SGHNT, CDR2 YENEEA. The sample was peripheral blood. The origin of this receptor is a man aged 40-50 years who had recovered from COVID-19. V usage is TRBV11-3 and J usage is TRBJ1-1; D unclear. The chain's CDR3 is CASTLGNRNTEAFF. The DNA of the CDR3 is TGTGCCAGCACCTTGGGTAACAGGAACACTGAAGCTTTCTTT.